This T cell receptor (beta chain) was profiled in a study of blood T cell repertoires in COVID-19 (dated by TCRdb to about 2020). For context, the study as a whole: Collaborator samples came from the United States, Italy and Spain and covered acute and convalescent phases of COVID-19. The prospective study material was composed of cDNA or gDNA derived from T cells, B-cell-depleted T cells, or PBMCs. Deeply sampled blood TCRbeta repertoires from subjects exposed to, actively infected with, or recovered from COVID-19 were included in the dataset. The repertoires were released in a freely available public database meant as a resource for research on the immune response to SARS-CoV-2. Samples came from the ongoing ImmuneRACE study (first 160 participants) plus 1,254 subjects from 6 global collaborators. The sample metadata nearly always contained a de-identified subject ID, COVID-19 status, age in years and sex. Where available, HLA class I and class II types were obtained from metadata supplied by the sample provider rather than from assay-based typing.

Via the germline V gene, CDR1 is KGHSH and CDR2 LQKENI. From the cysteine up to the phenylalanine, the CDR3 has a length of 13 residues. The entry retains the CDR3 DNA only, 39 bases that are in frame from base 1. V gives up 3 bases and J gives up 8 bases, and the segment between their germline ends measures 11 bases. A second Seattle source provided samples from volunteer blood donors who had recovered from COVID-19. Each collaborating institution followed its own protocols to collect whole blood in K2EDTA tubes. For TCRbeta analysis, collaborators shipped samples in one of three forms: frozen whole blood, isolated PBMCs, or DNA extracted from either of those sample types. In regard to this clone: This clone's antigen is unknown. Base quality data are lacking; no much larger clone is found one base away.

TCRbeta CDR3 regions were amplified from genomic DNA using the immunoSEQ Assay, a bias-controlled multiplex PCR. From the authors' description of their analysis: The number of nucleated cells in each sample was estimated from the amplification of reference gene primers within the assay. To quantify the absolute abundance of each unique TCRbeta CDR3 rearrangement, sequence reads were collapsed and filtered. For each sample, productive Simpson clonality was calculated as the square root of Simpson's diversity index over productive rearrangements. What TCRdb holds here is the immuneACCESS table cut down to in-frame rearrangements. Part of the clones is not present; checked against another copy, under half of the missing clones reflect an unresolved V gene, and the others are unexplained. V, J and clone size reflect that table, while D and trimming were determined from the DNA. The sample table holds some 200,000 clones, of which approximately 81% were seen once. Approximately 5% of the sample is in the top ten clones.

Broad study findings and their caveats: The amount of clinical and demographic metadata varied by source and participant and was provided uncurated.

The chain was built from TRBV18 and TRBJ2-1, with the D gene call left open. Sequenced input: peripheral blood. The receptor's source is a woman aged 60-75 years who had recovered from COVID-19. In nucleotide form, the sequence is TGTGCCAGCTCACCGATCCCCGGAGATGAGCAGTTCTTC. This yields the protein CASSPIPGDEQFF. Here the CDR3 is joined to the reference TRBV18 and TRBJ2-1 genes, and the full variable domain is: NAGVMQNPRHLVRRRGQEARLRCSPMKGHSHVYWYRQLPEEGLKFMVYLQKENIIDESGMPKERFSAEFPKEGPSILRIQQVVRGDSAAYFCASSPIPGDEQFFGPGTRLTVL.